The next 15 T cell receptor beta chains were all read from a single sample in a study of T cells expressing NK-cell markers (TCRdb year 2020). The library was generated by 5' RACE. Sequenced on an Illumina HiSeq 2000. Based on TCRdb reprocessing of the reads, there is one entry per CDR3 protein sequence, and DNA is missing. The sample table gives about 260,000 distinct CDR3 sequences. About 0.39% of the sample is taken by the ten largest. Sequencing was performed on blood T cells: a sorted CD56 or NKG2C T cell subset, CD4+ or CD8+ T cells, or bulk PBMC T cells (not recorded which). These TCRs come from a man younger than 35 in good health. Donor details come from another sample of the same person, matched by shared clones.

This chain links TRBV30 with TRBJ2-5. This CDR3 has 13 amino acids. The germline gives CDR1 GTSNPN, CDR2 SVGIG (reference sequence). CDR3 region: CAWSVQGQETQYF.

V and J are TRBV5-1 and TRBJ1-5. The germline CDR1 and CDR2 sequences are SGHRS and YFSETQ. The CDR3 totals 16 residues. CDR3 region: CASSKGPSGGNQPQHF. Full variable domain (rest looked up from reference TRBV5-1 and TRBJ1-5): KAGVTQTPRYLIKTRGQQVTLSCSPISGHRSVSWYQQTPGQGLQFLFEYFSETQRNKGNFPGRFSGRQFSNSRSEMNVSTLELGDSALYLCASSKGPSGGNQPQHFGDGTRLSIL.

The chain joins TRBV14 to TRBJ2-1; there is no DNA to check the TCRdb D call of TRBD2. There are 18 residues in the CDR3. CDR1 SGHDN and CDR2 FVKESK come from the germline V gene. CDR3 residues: CASSQDLIRAGLADEQFF.

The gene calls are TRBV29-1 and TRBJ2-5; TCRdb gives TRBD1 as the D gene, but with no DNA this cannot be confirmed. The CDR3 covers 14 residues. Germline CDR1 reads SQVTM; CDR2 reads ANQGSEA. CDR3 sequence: CSAPPGGRQETQYF.

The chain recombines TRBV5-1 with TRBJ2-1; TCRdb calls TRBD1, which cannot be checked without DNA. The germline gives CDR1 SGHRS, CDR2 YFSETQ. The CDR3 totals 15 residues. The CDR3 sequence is CASRGETGSYNEQFF.

The CDR3 is CSASSGVANYGYTF. The chain joins TRBV20-1 to TRBJ1-2; TCRdb designates TRBD1, a call that cannot be tested without DNA. Germline CDR1 reads DFQATT; CDR2 reads SNEGSKA (reference sequence). The CDR3 runs 14 residues.

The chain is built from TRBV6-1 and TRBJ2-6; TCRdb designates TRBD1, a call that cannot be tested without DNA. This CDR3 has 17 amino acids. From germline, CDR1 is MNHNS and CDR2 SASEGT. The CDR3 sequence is CASSETGLGSGANVLTF.

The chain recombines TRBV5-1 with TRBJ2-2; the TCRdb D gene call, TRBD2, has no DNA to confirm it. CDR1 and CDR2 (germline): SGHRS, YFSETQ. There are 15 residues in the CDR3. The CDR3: CASKRDSGRNGELFF. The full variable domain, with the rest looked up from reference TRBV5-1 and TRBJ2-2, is KAGVTQTPRYLIKTRGQQVTLSCSPISGHRSVSWYQQTPGQGLQFLFEYFSETQRNKGNFPGRFSGRQFSNSRSEMNVSTLELGDSALYLCASKRDSGRNGELFFGEGSRLTVL.

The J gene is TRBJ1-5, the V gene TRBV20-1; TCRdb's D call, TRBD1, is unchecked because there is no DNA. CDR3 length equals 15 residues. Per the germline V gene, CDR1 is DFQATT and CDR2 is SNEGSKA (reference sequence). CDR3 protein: CSVRDRADSNQPQHF.

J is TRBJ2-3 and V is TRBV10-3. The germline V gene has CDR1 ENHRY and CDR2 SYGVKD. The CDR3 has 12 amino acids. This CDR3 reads CAIAVQTDTQYF.

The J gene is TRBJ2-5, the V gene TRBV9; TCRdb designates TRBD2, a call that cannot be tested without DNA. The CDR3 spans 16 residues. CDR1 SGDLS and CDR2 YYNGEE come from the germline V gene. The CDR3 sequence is CASSVSGTSGRETQYF. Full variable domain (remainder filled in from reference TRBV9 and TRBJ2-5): DSGVTQTPKHLITATGQRVTLRCSPRSGDLSVYWYQQSLDQGLQFLIQYYNGEERAKGNILERFSAQQFPDLHSELNLSSLELGDSALYFCASSVSGTSGRETQYFGPGTRLLVL.

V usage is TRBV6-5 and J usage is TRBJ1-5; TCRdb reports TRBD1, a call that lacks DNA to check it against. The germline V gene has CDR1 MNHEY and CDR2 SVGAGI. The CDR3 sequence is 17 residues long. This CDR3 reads CASSSSGGTFSNQPQHF.

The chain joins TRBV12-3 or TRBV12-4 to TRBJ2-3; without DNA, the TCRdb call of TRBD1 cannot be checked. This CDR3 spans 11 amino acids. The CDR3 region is CATGGADTQYF.

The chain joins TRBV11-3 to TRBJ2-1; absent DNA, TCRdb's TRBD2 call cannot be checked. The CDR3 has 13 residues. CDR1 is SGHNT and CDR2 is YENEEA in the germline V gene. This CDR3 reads CASSRRARNEQFF.

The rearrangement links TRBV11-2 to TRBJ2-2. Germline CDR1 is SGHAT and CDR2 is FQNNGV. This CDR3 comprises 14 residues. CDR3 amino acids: CASSLHTNTGELFF.